This section outlines one TCR beta chain sequence together with its context. TCRdb passed the reads through MiXCR, listing each CDR3 protein once. The data show roughly 320,000 distinct CDR3 sequences, 9.5% seen once. This sample was taken from a study of T cell repertoires in cytomegalovirus infection. Per the germline V gene, CDR1 is MDHEN and CDR2 is SYDVKM. The J segment lost 7 bases and the V segment lost 5 bases, leaving 7 bases of the junction unmatched. This CDR3 region has 15 residues. The rearrangement joins TRBV28 to TRBJ2-7; 14 positions agree with TRBD2. What was sequenced was PBMCs. The clonotype comes from a human donor in good health (CMV status not recorded). Some clones in this sample may be carry-over from other donors' samples. The CDR3 DNA reads TGTGCCAGCAGTGGCGGGACTAGCGGGAGTGGGGAGCAGTACTTC. It encodes CASSGGTSGSGEQYF. Together with reference TRBV28 and TRBJ2-7, the CDR3 gives the full variable domain: DVKVTQSSRYLVKRTGEKVFLECVQDMDHENMFWYRQDPGLGLRLIYFSYDVKMKEKGDIPEGYSVSREKKERFSLILESASTNQTSMYLCASSGGTSGSGEQYFGPGTRLTVT.